This is a list of T cell receptor beta chains from one sample in a study of monozygotic twins with inflammatory bowel disease. TCRdb re-called the 5' RACE reads and gives one entry per CDR3 protein, without DNA. This repertoire includes 140,000 to 150,000 distinct CDR3 sequences. The source material was blood. Receptor source: a human donor with ulcerative colitis or Crohn's disease, or a healthy co-twin of an affected twin (not recorded which). The CDR3 runs from the conserved cysteine through the conserved F or W.

j_gene | v_gene | CDR3aa
TRBJ1-2 | TRBV19 | CASPRGLGRGGTPLALYGYTF
TRBJ1-2 | TRBV7-6 | CASSPTTGTLWDGYTF
TRBJ2-1 | TRBV11-1 | CASSLLPGPASNEQFF
TRBJ1-2 | TRBV3-1 | CASSQDGQVGSYGYTF
TRBJ2-7 | TRBV20-1 | CSARGTTSFSYEQYF
TRBJ2-2 | TRBV19 | CASSTSSNTGELFF
TRBJ1-4 | TRBV15 | CATSRVGERSEFF
TRBJ2-7 | TRBV20-1 | CSAPRGAGEAEQYF
TRBJ1-2 | TRBV6-1 | CASSRGIEEGYTF
TRBJ2-5 | TRBV29-1 | CSVEGQQETQYF
TRBJ2-2 | TRBV29-1 | CSAGYVTGELFF
TRBJ2-1 | TRBV6-6 | CASSQNSLQQFF
TRBJ2-7 | TRBV5-4 | CASNPTPGTSYEQYF
TRBJ1-4 | TRBV5-6 | CASSNPGQGAGEKLFF
TRBJ2-3 | TRBV7-3 | CASSLNPLTTDTQYF
TRBJ1-4 | TRBV4-1 | CASSQVGATNEKLFF
TRBJ2-7 | TRBV5-6 | CASSEDRGGLYEQYF
TRBJ2-3 | TRBV5-4 | CASTHPGTGPADTQYF
TRBJ2-1 | TRBV6-2/TRBV6-3 | CASSSKAAVSYNEQFF
TRBJ2-7 | TRBV6-5 | CASSYQGRNYEQYF
TRBJ2-7 | TRBV20-1 | CSATRGRENYEQYF
TRBJ2-1 | TRBV6-1 | CASTTTRTKPYNEQFF
TRBJ2-5 | TRBV3-1 | CASRPIFPAQETQYF
TRBJ1-2 | TRBV4-2 | CASSLKNGGRTGQTYGYTF
TRBJ2-3 | TRBV5-3 | CARSLSLQGSDTQYF
TRBJ2-3 | TRBV11-2 | CASSLDHLAGTDTQYF
TRBJ1-1 | TRBV28 | CASSLMQGLITEAFF
TRBJ2-1 | TRBV5-1 | CASSTERRRSYNEQFF
TRBJ2-3 | TRBV5-1 | CASSFNPGKTDTQYF
TRBJ2-5 | TRBV12-3/TRBV12-4 | CASSPGLAGGHETQYF
TRBJ2-5 | TRBV7-8 | CASSFARFLGYRETQYF
TRBJ1-5 | TRBV20-1 | CSARSPWVSNQPQHF
TRBJ2-7 | TRBV7-3 | CASSLGTASEQYF
TRBJ2-2 | TRBV29-1 | CSVRLGPNTGELFF
TRBJ2-2 | TRBV12-3/TRBV12-4 | CASLQFTGVQLTGELFF
TRBJ2-5 | TRBV4-2 | CASSQEEGRGETQYF